Listed below are T cell receptor beta chains from one sample, sequenced in a study of CD8+ T cells in alopecia areata. Method: immunoSEQ multiplex PCR; TCRdb's copy keeps in-frame clones and lacks some. This repertoire shows under 250,000 clones, approximately 52% found once; its top ten account for roughly 0.47%. The material sequenced was CD4+ T cells sorted from blood, taken at week 0. The source is a human donor with alopecia areata. Each CDR3 is given without its conserved first and last residue. A D gene is named only where the DNA matches it firmly. Expanded clones get a size class; other rows say once, few or many, or leave the size out.

cdr3_aa j_call d_call v_call clone_size
SVEGVLRPAEAF TRBJ1-1 NA TRBV29-1 few
SANQGPGANVLT TRBJ2-6 NA TRBV29-1 NA
ASSTRDPATYGYT TRBJ1-2 NA TRBV7-8 NA
ASSGSGGGEDTQY TRBJ2-3 NA TRBV6-5 NA
AWTRGPGTDTQY TRBJ2-3 NA TRBV30 NA
ASSQDSPAGKY TRBJ2-7 NA TRBV14 NA
AWSATGRGRRHGYT TRBJ1-2 NA TRBV30 NA
ASSVTGLAHSYNEQF TRBJ2-1 TRBD2 TRBV6-1 NA
ASSSRDGTYEQY TRBJ2-7 NA TRBV7-6 NA
SVSEAGTPNGYT TRBJ1-2 NA TRBV29-1 few
SVGTSGAYEQY TRBJ2-7 NA TRBV29-1 many
ASSLGSIGQGTGELF TRBJ2-2 TRBD1 TRBV5-1 NA
ASSLPTGGNTEAF TRBJ1-1 NA TRBV5-8 few
ASSLRETQY TRBJ2-5 NA TRBV5-6 few
ASSYSRTTNEKLF TRBJ1-4 NA TRBV6-5 few
ASSLGHKNIQY TRBJ2-4 NA TRBV27 NA
ASSLDRGYT TRBJ1-2 NA TRBV5-1 NA
ASSQVGYQGRDTQY TRBJ2-3 NA TRBV4-1 NA
ASQRDSGRAADTQY TRBJ2-3 TRBD2 TRBV5-1 few
SARLGTAISGANVLT TRBJ2-6 TRBD1 TRBV29-1 once
SAGRDRGNEQF TRBJ2-1 TRBD1 TRBV29-1 once
ASSPNGQGGSYEQY TRBJ2-7 TRBD1 TRBV7-9 NA
ASGLVQETQY TRBJ2-5 NA TRBV12-5 NA
ASSLARLGQETQY TRBJ2-5 NA TRBV7-9 NA
ASNREAGGTGELF TRBJ2-2 TRBD2 TRBV9 NA
ASSPYLASPGNEQF TRBJ2-1 NA TRBV7-9 few
ASSLGQGTDTEAF TRBJ1-1 NA TRBV7-9 NA
AISESTLQGGNQPQH TRBJ1-5 TRBD1 TRBV10-3 NA
ASSYQGTETYEQY TRBJ2-7 NA TRBV27 NA
ASSVDGGSGKLF TRBJ1-4 NA TRBV9 NA
SVAGDLYEQY TRBJ2-7 TRBD2 TRBV29-1 few